Below are 23 T cell receptor beta chains sequenced from a single sample in a study of blood T cell repertoires in COVID-19. This table comes from immunoSEQ multiplex PCR, and its TCRdb copy is limited to in-frame clones, with some not included. The sample carries over 90,000 clones, 87% recorded once. Sequencing used peripheral blood. The source is a woman in her fifties or sixties with COVID-19, enrolled during active disease.

J is TRBJ1-2 and V is TRBV5-1; the D is unclear. The CDR3 length is 14 residues. CDR1 and CDR2 from the germline V gene are SGHRS and YFSETQ. The V end was cut by 1 base, the J end by 2 bases, with 9 bases between. The DNA of the CDR3 is TGCGCCAGCAGCTTGCAGGACTCGAACTATGGCTACACCTTC. Translated, it gives CASSLQDSNYGYTF.

The V and J genes are TRBV4-2 and TRBJ2-5; 12 positions match TRBD2. Germline V gives CDR1 LGHNA, CDR2 YNFKEQ. The V gene end was trimmed by 0 bases and the J gene end by 0 bases; junction bases not matched to a gene: 5. This CDR3 has 18 amino acids. The CDR3, as DNA: TGTGCCAGCAGCCAAGAGTTGCTAGCGGGGGGGTACCAAGAGACCCAGTACTTC. This gives the protein CASSQELLAGGYQETQYF.

The rearrangement links TRBV28 to TRBJ2-7; D uncertain. Trimming left V 6 bases short and J 5 bases short, with 5 bases between. Germline values: CDR1 MDHEN, CDR2 SYDVKM. This CDR3 comprises 10 residues. The chain's CDR3 is CASSSNEQYF. Here the CDR3 DNA reads TGTGCCAGCAGCAGTAACGAGCAGTACTTC.

The chain recombines TRBV29-1 with TRBJ2-3; perhaps TRBD1 as D (5 bases). The CDR3 is made up of 13 amino acids. Germline CDR1 SQVTM, CDR2 ANQGSEA. Trimming removed 4 bases from V and 0 bases from J, with 8 bases in between. CDR3 nucleotide sequence: TGCAGCGTTGGGGGCTCTAGCACAGATACGCAGTATTTT. Amino acids: CSVGGSSTDTQYF.

In its sample, this clone was seen many times. The rearrangement joins TRBV14 to TRBJ2-1, with TRBD2 matching over 8 bases. This CDR3 contains 15 residues. Per the germline V gene, CDR1 is SGHDN and CDR2 is FVKESK. After removal of 3 bases from V and 9 bases from J, the junction contained 10 bases not matched to a gene. The CDR3 protein is CASSQLRGGYGEQFF. CDR3 coding DNA: TGTGCCAGCAGCCAGCTTCGGGGGGGCTATGGTGAGCAGTTCTTC.

This clone has a handful of counts. V is TRBV30 and J is TRBJ2-2; D may be TRBD1 (5 bases). Germline CDR1 reads GTSNPN; CDR2 reads SVGIG (reference sequence). This CDR3 has 14 amino acids. V lost 4 bases to trimming and J lost 5 bases, with 14 bases between them. CDR3 nucleotide sequence: TGTGCCTGGAAAAGGTCCCAGGGTACCGGGGAGCTGTTTTTT. This translates into CAWKRSQGTGELFF.

The genes are TRBV5-1 and TRBJ1-1; the D gene is possibly TRBD1 (5 bases). Trimming shortened V by 0 bases and J by 6 bases, and 9 bases separated the two germline ends. This CDR3 region has 13 residues. Germline V CDR1 and CDR2: SGHRS, YFSETQ. The CDR3 DNA reads as TGCGCCAGCAGCTTGGGGGCGGGGGCTGAAGCTTTCTTT. Its protein product is CASSLGAGAEAFF.

The chain recombines TRBV7-9 with TRBJ2-2, with TRBD2 matching over 7 bases. J lost 2 bases, V lost 7 bases, and 10 bases had no gene match. The CDR3 has 16 amino acids. Germline assignment: CDR1 SEHNR and CDR2 FQNEAQ (reference sequence). In DNA, the CDR3 is TGTGCCAGCAAGCTAGGGCTAGCGGCAAACACCGGGGAGCTGTTTTTT. Amino acid sequence: CASKLGLAANTGELFF.

The chain combines TRBV28 with TRBJ2-7, with 7 nucleotides matching TRBD2. In germline, CDR1 is MDHEN, CDR2 SYDVKM. This CDR3 is 14 amino acids long. Trimming at V came to 2 bases and at J to 5 bases, leaving 6 bases not matched to a gene. The CDR3 nucleotides read TGTGCCAGCAGTTTACCCCTCGGGGGGAACGAGCAGTACTTC. It yields the protein CASSLPLGGNEQYF.

Points on this clone: At one boundary the junction diverges from the germline segment, which might be a read error. This chain joins TRBV6-6 and TRBJ2-1; 12 bases line up with TRBD2. CDR3 size: 16 residues. CDR1 is MNHNY, CDR2 SVGAGI, per germline (reference sequence). The CDR3 DNA is TGTGCAAGCAATTCCCCCGGACTAGCGGGGAGTAATGAGCAGTTCTTC. Its protein product is CASNSPGLAGSNEQFF.

The chain employs TRBV13 and TRBJ1-5; tentative D call: TRBD1 (5 bases). The germline V gene encodes CDR1 PRHDT and CDR2 FYEKMQ (reference sequence). This CDR3 region has 16 residues. Trimming took off 0 bases at V and 0 bases at J, with 9 bases between the two ends. CDR3 coding DNA: TGTGCCAGCAGCTTAGGAGGACACTATAGCAATCAGCCCCAGCATTTT. Amino acids: CASSLGGHYSNQPQHF. Drawing the rest from reference TRBV13 and TRBJ1-5, the complete variable domain is AAGVIQSPRHLIKEKRETATLKCYPIPRHDTVYWYQQGPGQDPQFLISFYEKMQSDKGSIPDRFSAQQFSDYHSELNMSSLELGDSALYFCASSLGGHYSNQPQHFGDGTRLSIL.

V and J are TRBV27 and TRBJ2-7, with 10 nucleotides matching TRBD1. This CDR3 has 15 residues. V trimming: 4 bases; J trimming: 5 bases; junction bases outside the gene matches: 8. Germline CDR1 and CDR2: MNHEY and SMNVEV (reference sequence). CDR3 sequence: CASSYTGTGAHEQYF. CDR3 bases: TGTGCCAGCAGTTACACCGGGACAGGGGCCCACGAGCAGTACTTC.

The V gene is TRBV19, the J gene TRBJ1-1; no clear D. Germline assignment: CDR1 LNHDA and CDR2 SQIVND (reference sequence). The V end was cut by 3 bases, the J end by 5 bases, with 10 bases between. The CDR3 sequence is 13 residues long. CDR3 region: CASSMRVGTEAFF. The CDR3 DNA reads TGTGCCAGTAGTATGAGGGTTGGGACTGAAGCTTTCTTT.

The J gene is TRBJ2-7, the V gene TRBV3-1 (or the pseudogene TRBV3-2); D might be TRBD2 (6 bases). Germline-derived CDR1 and CDR2 are LGHDT and YNNKEL (reference sequence). V lost 3 bases and J lost 2, with 8 bases in between. The CDR3 is 13 amino acids. The CDR3 spells CASSQGGPYEQYF. CDR3 nucleotide sequence: TGTGCCAGCAGCCAGGGAGGACCCTACGAGCAGTACTTC.

V usage is TRBV7-2 and J usage is TRBJ1-4; 9 nucleotides line up with TRBD1. Unmatched junction bases numbered 5, after V lost 1 base and J lost 8 bases. The length of the CDR3 is 15 residues. Germline V lookup: CDR1 SGHTA, CDR2 FQGNSA. The DNA of the CDR3 is TGTGCCAGCAGCTTAGGGGGGACAGGGTCCGAAAAACTGTTTTTT. Translation gives CASSLGGTGSEKLFF.

This rearrangement joins TRBV4-1 to TRBJ2-5; D remains ambiguous. The V end was cut by 4 bases, the J end by 5 bases, with 14 bases between. The CDR3 extends over 14 amino acids. Per the germline V gene, CDR1 is MGHRA and CDR2 is YSYEKL. The CDR3: CASSPRGNGETQYF. CDR3 sequence (DNA): TGCGCCAGCAGCCCCCGCGGCAATGGGGAGACCCAGTACTTC.

This clone was detected only once. The chain couples TRBV4-1 to TRBJ1-2; possible D gene TRBD1, 6 bases. This CDR3 has 16 amino acids. V lost 1 base and J 5 bases, leaving 17 bases between the germline ends. Germline CDR1 reads MGHRA; CDR2 reads YSYEKL. The CDR3: CASSQGSSGDTYGYTF. The CDR3 region has the DNA TGCGCCAGCAGCCAAGGAAGTAGTGGGGACACGTATGGCTACACCTTC.

The chain is built from TRBV28 and TRBJ2-1; TRBD2 agrees at 10 bases. The germline V gene has CDR1 MDHEN and CDR2 SYDVKM. This CDR3 region has 17 residues. Trimming cost V 6 bases and J 7 bases; bases outside gene matches: 15. The CDR3 spells CASSRPTLAGSRNEQFF. For the CDR3, the DNA is TGTGCCAGCAGCCGACCCACACTAGCGGGGTCTCGGAATGAGCAGTTCTTC.

In this sample, this clone turned up once. The chain is built from TRBV28 and TRBJ1-2, with 8 bases fitting TRBD1. Per the germline V gene, CDR1 is MDHEN and CDR2 is SYDVKM. This CDR3 region has 16 residues. Unmatched junction bases numbered 10, after V lost 3 bases and J lost 4 bases. The CDR3 DNA reads TGTGCCAGCAGTTTCGGCAGGGGGCTGGTGTCCTATGGCTACACCTTC. It is translated as CASSFGRGLVSYGYTF.

CDR3 amino acids: CASSPMDRGYPHEQYF. Here the CDR3 DNA reads TGTGCCAGCAGTCCGATGGACAGGGGGTATCCCCACGAGCAGTACTTC. The V gene is TRBV27, the J gene TRBJ2-7; 10 positions match TRBD1. CDR3 length: 16 residues. CDR1 is MNHEY and CDR2 is SMNVEV in the germline V gene (reference sequence). With V trimmed by 5 bases and J by 5 bases, 12 bases remained unmatched.

The rearrangement joins TRBV27 to TRBJ1-2; TRBD1 agrees at 8 bases. CDR1 and CDR2 from the germline V gene are MNHEY and SMNVEV (reference sequence). The CDR3 runs 14 residues. J was trimmed by 4 bases and V by 5 bases; bases with no gene match: 6. DNA of the CDR3: TGTGCCAGCAGTGCCCCGGACAGGGCCTATGGCTACACCTTC. It yields the protein CASSAPDRAYGYTF.

V is TRBV20-1 and J is TRBJ1-1; the D gene is possibly TRBD1 (6 bases). The CDR3 is 14 amino acids. Germline V gene lookup returns CDR1 DFQATT and CDR2 SNEGSKA (reference sequence). Trimming took off 3 bases at V and 2 bases at J, with 13 bases between the two ends. The CDR3 loop reads CSASRGQINTEAFF. The CDR3 nucleotides read TGCAGTGCTAGTAGGGGACAAATCAACACTGAAGCTTTCTTT.

This clone was observed a single time. V is TRBV10-3 and J is TRBJ2-7; no clear D. This CDR3 contains 13 residues. V lost 3 bases to trimming and J lost 3 bases, with 9 bases between them. The germline V gene has CDR1 ENHRY and CDR2 SYGVKD. The CDR3 nucleotides are TGTGCCATCAGTGATGAGGTCCTCTACGAGCAGTACTTC. Its protein is CAISDEVLYEQYF.